One and the same sample provided the 2 T cell receptor beta chains below, sequenced in a study of cytomegalovirus exposure and HLA in healthy donors. PCR involved 60 Vbeta and 13 Jbeta primers. Sequencing used immunoSEQ multiplex PCR; TCRdb keeps in-frame clones, though not all of them. Of a few hundred thousand clones listed, around 80% are singletons. Sequencing was carried out using PBMCs. These receptors were collected from a man aged 25-45 years in good health and CMV-seronegative.

The rearrangement joins TRBV5-1 to TRBJ2-3; 9 positions agree with TRBD1. CDR3 size: 14 residues. The V gene's germline CDR1 is SGHRS and CDR2 YFSETQ. V was clipped by 6 bases and J by 5 bases; unmatched bases: 7. The CDR3 region is CASKTTGGLDTQYF. CDR3 coding DNA: TGCGCCAGCAAAACGACAGGGGGACTAGATACGCAGTATTTT.

Remarks on this clone: One junction end disagrees with the germline gene, perhaps due to a read error. This rearrangement joins TRBV7-9 to TRBJ1-4; TRBD1 is a possible D gene (5 bases). Germline loops: CDR1 SEHNR, CDR2 FQNEAQ (reference sequence). CDR3 length: 14 amino acids. In DNA form, the CDR3 reads TGTTCCAGCAGCGGACCAGGGCAGAGGGAAAAACTGTTTTTT. As protein: CSSSGPGQREKLFF.